One sample yielded the 12 T cell receptor beta chains listed below, sequenced in a study of cytomegalovirus exposure and HLA in healthy donors. Here immunoSEQ multiplex PCR was the method, and the copy in TCRdb shows in-frame clones only, minus some. Among fewer than 350,000 clones, 85% to 90% were seen once, and the ten largest hold over 0.7%. The source material was PBMCs. Receptors originate from a woman in her late teens or twenties in good health and CMV-seronegative.

This rearrangement joins TRBV5-6 to TRBJ2-7; 7 nucleotides match TRBD1. Trimming cost V 1 base and J 5 bases; bases outside gene matches: 6. The CDR3 is 14 residues long. Germline-derived CDR1 and CDR2 are SGHDT and YYEEEE. CDR3: CASSLLQGSDEQYF. The CDR3 DNA is TGTGCCAGCAGCTTGTTACAGGGGTCGGACGAGCAGTACTTC.

This chain uses TRBV28 with TRBJ2-7, with TRBD2 matching over 13 bases. This CDR3 region has 17 residues. CDR1 MDHEN and CDR2 SYDVKM come from the germline V gene. The V segment lost 6 bases and the J segment 5 bases; nucleotides outside the gene matches: 13. The CDR3 sequence is CASRIGTSGIIVHEQYF. The CDR3 bases are TGTGCCAGCAGGATCGGGACTAGCGGGATCATTGTCCACGAGCAGTACTTC.

The chain carries TRBV2 and TRBJ1-2; D unclear. This CDR3 spans 12 amino acids. CDR1 is SNHLY, CDR2 FYNNEI, per germline. V was cut by 7 bases and J by 4 bases, with 10 bases left in between. CDR3 sequence (DNA): TGTGCCAGCAAGCCGTCAGGCTATGGCTACACCTTC. This translates into CASKPSGYGYTF.

The chain joins TRBV15 to TRBJ1-1; 8 bases agree with TRBD1. After removal of 1 base from V and 10 bases from J, the junction contained 17 bases not matched to a gene. CDR3 size: 17 residues. Germline V gives CDR1 LNHNV, CDR2 YYDKDF (reference sequence). CDR3 loop: CATSRGGLRQGAWVAFF. The CDR3 DNA reads TGTGCCACCAGCAGAGGAGGGTTGAGGCAGGGGGCTTGGGTAGCTTTCTTT.

The chain carries TRBV6-5 and TRBJ1-2; D unresolved. V lost 6 bases to trimming and J lost 5 bases, with 13 bases between them. Germline V gene sequence: CDR1 MNHEY, CDR2 SVGAGI. The CDR3 covers 13 residues. CDR3 sequence reads: CASSKQRIYGYTF. CDR3 sequence (DNA): TGTGCCAGCAGCAAACAGAGAATTTATGGCTACACCTTC.

In its sample, this clone was seen a few times. The chain has TRBV30 and TRBJ1-1; D not resolved. CDR3 length equals 15 residues. Per germline, CDR1 GTSNPN and CDR2 SVGIG (reference sequence). Trimming left V 3 bases short and J 4 bases short, with 18 bases between. The CDR3 loop is CAWRPLSGDTTEAFF. The DNA for the CDR3 is TGTGCCTGGAGGCCGCTGAGCGGTGATACCACTGAAGCTTTCTTT.

The chain links TRBV5-1 to TRBJ2-5; 9 bases agree with TRBD2. Germline CDR1 reads SGHRS; CDR2 reads YFSETQ. Germline trimming cut 4 bases from V and 3 bases from J; bases unmatched to any gene: 10. CDR3 size: 16 residues. The CDR3 DNA reads as TGCGCCAGCAGCCCGGGAGCGGGAGGCTTTGAAGAGACCCAGTACTTC. Translated, it gives CASSPGAGGFEETQYF.

The chain has TRBV28 and TRBJ1-1, with D possibly TRBD1 on 5 matching bases. Germline assignment: CDR1 MDHEN and CDR2 SYDVKM. This CDR3 spans 14 amino acids. V was trimmed by 6 bases and J by 0 bases, leaving 11 bases between them. The CDR3 reads CASSLGQVNTEAFF. DNA for the CDR3: TGTGCCAGCAGCTTGGGGCAGGTGAACACTGAAGCTTTCTTT.

The rearrangement joins TRBV10-2 to TRBJ2-1, with no clear D. CDR1 is WSHSY, CDR2 SAAADI, per germline. CDR3 length: 15 amino acids. Between the trimmed V and J ends, which lost 1 base and 1 base, there was a span of 8 bases. In nucleotides, the CDR3 is TGCGCCAGCAGTGAGTTCGGCGGATCCTACAATGAGCAGTTCTTC. It encodes CASSEFGGSYNEQFF.

This clone has only one observation. The V and J genes are TRBV6-1 and TRBJ2-7; D gene ambiguous. Germline V gene sequence: CDR1 MNHNS, CDR2 SASEGT. This CDR3 comprises 14 residues. The V end was cut by 6 bases, the J end by 1 base, with 13 bases between. The CDR3, as DNA: TGTGCCAGCAGCGGGTCCGACCCTTCCTACGAGCAGTACTTC. This codes for CASSGSDPSYEQYF.

This chain connects TRBV9 to TRBJ2-7; a possible D gene is TRBD1 (6 bases). The V end was cut by 0 bases, the J end by 6 bases, with 19 bases between. Germline CDR1 reads SGDLS; CDR2 reads YYNGEE. The CDR3 contains 16 residues. The CDR3: CASSVALDSGSGEQYF. The CDR3 region has the DNA TGTGCCAGCAGCGTAGCCCTGGACAGTGGGTCGGGCGAGCAGTACTTC.

The chain carries TRBV4-1 and TRBJ1-2, with 10 nucleotides matching TRBD1. The V segment lost 1 base and the J segment 10 bases; nucleotides outside the gene matches: 6. Germline V gene sequence: CDR1 MGHRA, CDR2 YSYEKL. The CDR3 has 14 residues. The chain's CDR3 is CASSQVGTGVVYTF. The CDR3 DNA sequence: TGCGCCAGCAGCCAAGTCGGGACAGGGGTCGTCTACACCTTC.